This TCR beta chain was documented in a study of OX40 agonist ivuxolimab in advanced cancers. Study as a whole: Across the patients, intravenous ivuxolimab was delivered every 2 weeks at 0.01 to 10 mg/kg. Overall study findings and caveats: Clonal expansion in partial responders at 0.1-3.0 mg/kg ranked among the lowest.

The protocol was immunoSEQ multiplex PCR, while the TCRdb copy is restricted to in-frame clones and leaves out a portion. The sample holds over 95,000 clones, roughly 83% seen once. Germline CDR1 and CDR2: SGHTA and FQGNSA. The CDR3 has 12 residues. Trimming left V 3 bases short and J 4 bases short, with 3 bases between. As to this clone: What it recognizes is unknown.

The sample here was CD4+ or CD8+ T cells sorted from blood, taken in a trial of the OX40 agonist ivuxolimab. V usage is TRBV7-2 and J usage is TRBJ1-4; D gene unclear. The TCR sequence derives from an adult with an advanced solid tumor such as melanoma, head and neck, liver or kidney cancer. DNA of the CDR3: TGTGCCAGCAGCTTCTTTAATGAAAAACTGTTTTTT. Translation: CASSFFNEKLFF.